A selection of T cell receptor beta chains follows, all from one sample in a study of blood T cell repertoires in COVID-19. Repertoires were generated with immunoSEQ multiplex PCR, while TCRdb's copy carries only in-frame clones and drops some. This table has 65,000 to 95,000 clones, 89% appearing once. The sequenced material came from peripheral blood. The receptors come from a man between 65 and 85 years old with active or convalescent COVID-19. Both conserved end residues are part of each CDR3. D genes are given only for firm matches. Some rows have no size entry. The others give once, few or many, or a class for an expanded clone.

J: TRBJ1-5; length: 15; V: TRBV5-1; D: TRBD1; size: once; CDR3: CASSLGDRDNQPQHF; DNA: TGCGCCAGCAGCTTGGGGGACAGGGACAATCAGCCCCAGCATTTT
J: TRBJ2-1; length: 16; V: TRBV7-9; D: TRBD2; size: NA; CDR3: CATDPKLAGVANEQFF; DNA: TGTGCCACCGACCCCAAACTAGCGGGGGTGGCTAATGAGCAGTTCTTC
J: TRBJ1-3; length: 15; V: TRBV19; D: NA; size: NA; CDR3: CASGPGVTRGNTIYF; DNA: TGTGCCAGTGGTCCCGGGGTAACTCGTGGAAACACCATATATTTT
J: TRBJ1-5; length: 14; V: TRBV4-3; D: NA; size: NA; CDR3: CASSQEYRVQPQHF; DNA: TGCGCCAGCAGCCAAGAATACAGGGTTCAGCCCCAGCATTTT
J: TRBJ2-5; length: 18; V: TRBV7-7; D: TRBD2; size: NA; CDR3: CASSLSEGRGGGEETQYF; DNA: TGTGCCAGCAGCTTGAGTGAAGGTCGCGGGGGTGGGGAAGAGACCCAGTACTTC
J: TRBJ2-5; length: 15; V: TRBV24-1; D: NA; size: NA; CDR3: CATSDNREGGETQYF; DNA: TGTGCCACCAGTGATAACAGGGAAGGAGGAGAGACCCAGTACTTC
J: TRBJ1-5; length: 12; V: TRBV12-3/TRBV12-4; D: NA; size: NA; CDR3: CASRASNQPQHF; DNA: TGTGCCAGCAGGGCTAGCAATCAGCCCCAGCATTTT
J: TRBJ2-3; length: 12; V: TRBV2; D: NA; size: NA; CDR3: CASQREFDTQYF; DNA: TGTGCCAGCCAACGGGAGTTTGATACGCAGTATTTT
J: TRBJ2-5; length: 14; V: TRBV2; D: NA; size: NA; CDR3: CASSLRQTQETQYF; DNA: TGTGCCAGCAGTCTCCGACAGACCCAAGAGACCCAGTACTTC
J: TRBJ1-5; length: 17; V: TRBV6-2/TRBV6-3; D: TRBD1; size: once; CDR3: CASSYSSGQGSNQPQHF; DNA: TGTGCCAGCAGTTACTCCTCGGGACAGGGGAGCAATCAGCCCCAGCATTTT
J: TRBJ2-3; length: 16; V: TRBV19; D: NA; size: NA; CDR3: CASSSREQGSTDTQYF; DNA: TGTGCCAGTAGTTCCCGCGAGCAGGGGAGCACAGATACGCAGTATTTT
J: TRBJ1-1; length: 15; V: TRBV18; D: TRBD1; size: NA; CDR3: CASSPRQGPNTEAFF; DNA: TGTGCCAGCTCACCACGACAGGGCCCGAACACTGAAGCTTTCTTT
J: TRBJ2-2; length: 17; V: TRBV7-2; D: NA; size: NA; CDR3: CASSLFSPLTNTGELFF; DNA: TGTGCCAGCAGCTTATTCTCCCCACTAACGAACACCGGGGAGCTGTTTTTT
J: TRBJ1-3; length: 15; V: TRBV4-3; D: NA; size: NA; CDR3: CASSQEALAGNTIYF; DNA: TGCGCCAGCAGCCAAGAAGCCTTAGCTGGAAACACCATATATTTT
J: TRBJ2-7; length: 13; V: TRBV10-1; D: NA; size: NA; CDR3: CASSESNQYEQYF; DNA: TGCGCCAGCAGTGAGTCGAATCAGTACGAGCAGTACTTC
J: TRBJ2-7; length: 12; V: TRBV12-3/TRBV12-4; D: NA; size: NA; CDR3: CASTPHRGEQYF; DNA: TGTGCCAGCACCCCCCACCGAGGGGAGCAGTACTTC
J: TRBJ2-1; length: 18; V: TRBV11-2; D: TRBD2; size: few; CDR3: CASSLELRTGTIYNEQFF; DNA: TGTGCCAGCAGCTTAGAGCTCCGTACCGGGACTATTTACAATGAGCAGTTCTTC
J: TRBJ2-2; length: 18; V: TRBV23-1; D: NA; size: NA; CDR3: CASSQSRRWQGKAGELFF; DNA: TGCGCCAGCAGTCAATCTAGACGCTGGCAGGGAAAGGCCGGGGAGCTGTTTTTT
J: TRBJ1-2; length: 13; V: TRBV12-3/TRBV12-4; D: NA; size: NA; CDR3: CASSSGGDYGYTF; DNA: TGTGCCAGCAGTTCGGGGGGGGACTATGGCTACACCTTC
J: TRBJ1-4; length: 15; V: TRBV7-6; D: TRBD1; size: NA; CDR3: CASSFVQGHNEKLFF; DNA: TGTGCCAGCAGCTTCGTACAGGGGCACAATGAAAAACTGTTTTTT
J: TRBJ1-1; length: 16; V: TRBV7-2; D: TRBD1; size: once; CDR3: CASSLVRQGYHTEAFF; DNA: TGTGCCAGCAGCTTAGTCAGACAGGGGTATCACACTGAAGCTTTCTTT
J: TRBJ1-2; length: 15; V: TRBV30; D: NA; size: NA; CDR3: CAWSVRRGANYGYTF; DNA: TGTGCCTGGAGTGTACGGCGGGGTGCTAACTATGGCTACACCTTC
J: TRBJ1-1; length: 14; V: TRBV7-9; D: NA; size: NA; CDR3: CASSSAQGWTEAFF; DNA: TGTGCCAGCAGCTCCGCACAGGGATGGACTGAAGCTTTCTTT
J: TRBJ2-4; length: 15; V: TRBV4-1; D: NA; size: NA; CDR3: CASSQRYRDKNIQYF; DNA: TGCGCCAGCAGCCAACGGTACCGGGATAAAAACATTCAGTACTTC
J: TRBJ1-6; length: 15; V: TRBV5-4; D: NA; size: NA; CDR3: CASSRTGSYNSPLHF; DNA: TGTGCCAGCAGCCGTACAGGGTCCTATAATTCACCCCTCCACTTT
J: TRBJ2-3; length: 17; V: TRBV6-2/TRBV6-3; D: TRBD2; size: NA; CDR3: CASSLRGSSGGYLTQYF; DNA: TGTGCCAGCAGTCTACGGGGGTCGAGCGGGGGTTATCTTACGCAGTATTTT
J: TRBJ2-7; length: 16; V: TRBV5-1; D: NA; size: NA; CDR3: CASSLGVGGRPYEQYF; DNA: TGCGCCAGCAGCTTGGGGGTCGGAGGGCGGCCCTACGAGCAGTACTTC
J: TRBJ2-2; length: 23; V: TRBV10-3; D: NA; size: NA; CDR3: CAIRQIQYSSFFSGRPNTGELFF; DNA: TGTGCCATCAGACAGATACAATACTCAAGTTTTTTCTCCGGCAGACCGAACACCGGGGAGCTGTTTTTT
J: TRBJ1-2; length: 14; V: TRBV29-1; D: NA; size: NA; CDR3: CSVERSSLGYGYTF; DNA: TGCAGCGTTGAAAGGAGCAGTCTAGGCTATGGCTACACCTTC
J: TRBJ2-5; length: 15; V: TRBV6-2/TRBV6-3; D: NA; size: once; CDR3: CASSSEGRGQETQYF; DNA: TGTGCCAGCAGTTCGGAGGGGAGAGGTCAAGAGACCCAGTACTTC